Sequencing of this T cell receptor (beta chain) was carried out in a study of blood T cell repertoires in COVID-19. Study in general: The United States, Italy and Spain supplied acute and convalescent COVID-19 samples. Sample material is recorded as cDNA or gDNA derived from T cells, B-cell-depleted T cells, or PBMCs.

Methods used by the authors: Researchers report that nucleated cell counts were estimated from reference gene primer amplification. Sequencing was performed with immunoSEQ multiplex PCR; in TCRdb, only in-frame clones are kept and a portion is missing. The V and J calls and the clone size are those of that table, but D and trimming were determined from the DNA. The data contain some 45,000 clones, about 78% of them seen just once; the ten biggest clones take up 8.5% to 9%. This clone was seen a handful of times. V was pared by 4 bases and J by 8 bases, with 12 bases of the junction left unmatched. The CDR3 loop spans 15 amino acids. Germline CDR1 and CDR2: LGHDT and YNNKEL (reference sequence).

This TCR derives from a man in his 70s with active or convalescent COVID-19. V usage is TRBV3-1 (or the pseudogene TRBV3-2) and J usage is TRBJ1-2; 8 bases fit TRBD1. The specimen sequenced was peripheral blood. In DNA form, the CDR3 reads TGTGCCAGCAGCCCCGCGTCCGGGACAGGAAGAGGCTACACCTTC. Protein: CASSPASGTGRGYTF.